These T cell receptor beta chains were read from a single sample in a study of blood T cell repertoires in COVID-19. The data were produced by immunoSEQ multiplex PCR, yet TCRdb's version contains in-frame clones alone and is incomplete. The table includes roughly 80,000 clones, 85% to 95% detected once. Sequencing was performed on peripheral blood. Receptors were obtained from a man aged 55-75 years with acute or convalescent COVID-19. Each CDR3 is given with its conserved first and last residue. The D gene is left open where the match is weak.

V gene: TRBV3-1/TRBV3-2; D gene: TRBD1; CDR3 length: 23; J gene: TRBJ2-6; CDR3 DNA: TGTGCCAGCAGCCCACAAACTACGATAACGCCGGGACAGGGCGACTCTGGGGCCAACGTCCTGACTTTC; CDR3 protein: CASSPQTTITPGQGDSGANVLTF
V gene: TRBV4-1; D gene: TRBD2; CDR3 length: 17; J gene: TRBJ2-4; CDR3 DNA: TGCGCCAGCAGCCCGACTAGCGGGAGACCGTCATGGGACATTCAGTACTTC; CDR3 protein: CASSPTSGRPSWDIQYF
V gene: TRBV25-1; D gene: TRBD2; CDR3 length: 13; J gene: TRBJ2-1; CDR3 DNA: TGTGCCAGCCTTAGCGGGAGGACGGATGAGCAGTTCTTC; CDR3 protein: CASLSGRTDEQFF
V gene: TRBV3-1/TRBV3-2; D gene: TRBD2; CDR3 length: 16; J gene: TRBJ2-5; CDR3 DNA: TGTGCCAGCAGCCTTTTTGGGGGGGACTTCCAAGAGACCCAGTACTTC; CDR3 protein: CASSLFGGDFQETQYF
V gene: TRBV6-5; D gene: TRBD2; CDR3 length: 15; J gene: TRBJ2-7; CDR3 DNA: TGTGCCAGCAGATCAGGGGATAGCGGGAACTACGAGCAGTACTTC; CDR3 protein: CASRSGDSGNYEQYF
V gene: TRBV28; D gene: .; CDR3 length: 14; J gene: TRBJ2-3; CDR3 DNA: TGTGCCAGCAGTGCCAGAATTAGCACAGATACGCAGTATTTT; CDR3 protein: CASSARISTDTQYF
V gene: TRBV5-1; D gene: TRBD1; CDR3 length: 16; J gene: TRBJ1-5; CDR3 DNA: TGCGCCAGCAGCTTGGGCCCCGGGACAGGCAATCAGCCCCAGCATTTT; CDR3 protein: CASSLGPGTGNQPQHF
V gene: TRBV29-1; D gene: .; CDR3 length: 21; J gene: TRBJ2-7; CDR3 DNA: TGCAGCGTTGAGCCAATCCCTGAACGAAAGGGTCCGCGGGGACCGGCCTACGAGCAGTACTTC; CDR3 protein: CSVEPIPERKGPRGPAYEQYF
V gene: TRBV9; D gene: TRBD1; CDR3 length: 16; J gene: TRBJ1-2; CDR3 DNA: TGTGCCAGCAGCGTAGAAGATAGATGGACAGGGGTCGGCTACACCTTC; CDR3 protein: CASSVEDRWTGVGYTF
V gene: TRBV7-6; D gene: TRBD1; CDR3 length: 14; J gene: TRBJ1-5; CDR3 DNA: TGTGCCAGCAGCCTCGGACAGGGGATGGAGCCCCAGCATTTT; CDR3 protein: CASSLGQGMEPQHF